Shown below are 12 T cell receptor beta chains from a single sample sequenced in a study of cytomegalovirus exposure and HLA in healthy donors. This table comes from immunoSEQ multiplex PCR, and its TCRdb copy is limited to in-frame clones, with some not included. The sample has about 250,000 clones, roughly 84% seen once. The source material was PBMCs. These TCRs come from a man younger than 30 in good health and CMV-seropositive.

CDR3 in DNA: TGTGCCAGCAGTGGCGTCCTAGCCTACAATGAGCAGTTCTTC. The encoded protein is CASSGVLAYNEQFF. V is TRBV25-1 and J is TRBJ2-1; D gene uncertain. The V end was cut by 4 bases, the J end by 2 bases, with 9 bases between. This CDR3 has 14 residues. Germline CDR1 is MGHDK and CDR2 is SYGVNS.

The gene calls are TRBV6-5 and TRBJ1-5; D remains ambiguous. Germline loops: CDR1 MNHEY, CDR2 SVGAGI. The CDR3 length is 13 residues. V was shortened by 6 bases and J by 3 bases, with 9 bases between the two germline ends. CDR3 protein: CASRPSLNQPQHF. The CDR3 region has the DNA TGTGCCAGCAGGCCCAGCCTCAATCAGCCCCAGCATTTT.

This clone was counted only a few times. The chain carries TRBV2 and TRBJ1-2; 8 bases line up with TRBD1. V lost 5 bases and J lost 3; bases outside the gene matches: 2. Germline CDR1 SNHLY, CDR2 FYNNEI. CDR3 length: 13 residues. In DNA form, the CDR3 reads TGTGCCAGCAGTCCGACAGGGGACTATGGCTACACCTTC. Its protein is CASSPTGDYGYTF.

This clone occurred once. The V call is TRBV28, the J call TRBJ2-2, with D unclear. V was shortened by 2 bases and J by 1 base, with 8 bases between the two germline ends. Per the germline V gene, CDR1 is MDHEN and CDR2 is SYDVKM. This CDR3 is built from 15 residues. The CDR3: CASSLGFGNTGELFF. The CDR3 nucleotides read TGTGCCAGCAGTTTAGGATTCGGGAACACCGGGGAGCTGTTTTTT.

CDR3 sequence (DNA): TGTGCCAGCCTCGAGACTGGGACTAGCGTAGAGGAGCAGTTCTTC. Translation gives CASLETGTSVEEQFF. The V call is TRBV7-6, the J call TRBJ2-1; TRBD2 aligns across 10 bases. After removal of 8 bases from V and 10 bases from J, the junction contained 14 bases not matched to a gene. The length of the CDR3 is 15 residues. Germline CDR1 is SGHVS and CDR2 is FNYEAQ. The complete variable domain, with remaining parts taken from reference TRBV7-6 and TRBJ2-1, reads GAGVSQSPRYKVTKRGQDVALRCDPISGHVSLYWYRQALGQGPEFLTYFNYEAQQDKSGLPNDRFSAERPEGSISTLTIQRTEQRDSAMYRCASLETGTSVEEQFFGPGTRLTVL.

The chain joins TRBV19 to TRBJ1-5, with D hard to call. Germline V gives CDR1 LNHDA, CDR2 SQIVND (reference sequence). Trimming removed 5 bases from V and 0 bases from J, with 8 bases in between. This CDR3 comprises 14 residues. CDR3 nucleotides: TGTGCCAGTAGTTACAGCAATAGCAATCAGCCCCAGCATTTT. It codes for CASSYSNSNQPQHF.

The chain employs TRBV7-3 and TRBJ1-1; D gene ambiguous. Per germline, CDR1 SGHTA and CDR2 FQGTGA. The V end lost 4 bases, the J end lost 0 bases, and 9 bases lay between the germline ends. CDR3 length: 14 amino acids. The CDR3 spells CASSSEQLNTEAFF. The CDR3, as DNA: TGTGCCAGCAGCTCTGAACAGCTGAACACTGAAGCTTTCTTT.

The DNA of the CDR3 is TGTGCCAGCAGCTTGATCCCAGGGAACTCTGGAAACACCATATATTTT. As protein: CASSLIPGNSGNTIYF. V gene TRBV5-6 combines with J gene TRBJ1-3; tentative D call: TRBD1 (5 bases). V shed 1 base and J shed 0 bases, with 11 bases lying between them. CDR3 length equals 16 residues. In germline, CDR1 is SGHDT, CDR2 YYEEEE.

The V call is TRBV2, the J call TRBJ1-1, with 7 nucleotides matching TRBD1. Germline assignment: CDR1 SNHLY and CDR2 FYNNEI. Germline trimming cut 6 bases from V and 6 bases from J; bases unmatched to any gene: 10. This CDR3 has 14 residues. This CDR3 reads CASRSRGRRAEAFF. As DNA, the CDR3 is TGTGCCAGCAGGTCCAGGGGGAGGAGGGCTGAAGCTTTCTTT. The variable domain in full, completed from reference TRBV2 and TRBJ1-1, reads EPEVTQTPSHQVTQMGQEVILRCVPISNHLYFYWYRQILGQKVEFLVSFYNNEISEKSEIFDDQFSVERPDGSNFTLKIRSTKLEDSAMYFCASRSRGRRAEAFFGQGTRLTVV.

The gene calls are TRBV6-6 and TRBJ1-4; TRBD1 matches 7 bases. CDR3 length equals 15 residues. J was trimmed by 7 bases and V by 8 bases; bases with no gene match: 13. Germline CDR1 and CDR2: MNHNY and SVGAGI (reference sequence). CDR3 protein: CASGSLGGAGEKLFF. CDR3 nucleotide sequence: TGTGCCAGCGGGTCCCTAGGGGGCGCCGGTGAAAAACTGTTTTTT.

The CDR3 here is CASSGRSGKRTYEQYF. For the CDR3, the DNA is TGTGCCAGCAGTGGAAGAAGCGGGAAACGTACCTACGAGCAGTACTTC. The chain recombines TRBV6-1 with TRBJ2-7; TRBD2 aligns across 7 bases. Germline CDR1 reads MNHNS; CDR2 reads SASEGT. With V trimmed by 4 bases and J by 2 bases, 11 bases remained unmatched. This CDR3 has 16 residues.

V gene TRBV5-1 combines with J gene TRBJ2-3; the D is unclear. Germline assignment: CDR1 SGHRS and CDR2 YFSETQ. This CDR3 comprises 14 residues. Trimming pared 1 base from V and 2 bases from J, leaving 8 bases between. CDR3 amino acids: CASSLMTNTDTQYF. For the CDR3, the DNA is TGCGCCAGCAGCTTGATGACCAACACAGATACGCAGTATTTT.